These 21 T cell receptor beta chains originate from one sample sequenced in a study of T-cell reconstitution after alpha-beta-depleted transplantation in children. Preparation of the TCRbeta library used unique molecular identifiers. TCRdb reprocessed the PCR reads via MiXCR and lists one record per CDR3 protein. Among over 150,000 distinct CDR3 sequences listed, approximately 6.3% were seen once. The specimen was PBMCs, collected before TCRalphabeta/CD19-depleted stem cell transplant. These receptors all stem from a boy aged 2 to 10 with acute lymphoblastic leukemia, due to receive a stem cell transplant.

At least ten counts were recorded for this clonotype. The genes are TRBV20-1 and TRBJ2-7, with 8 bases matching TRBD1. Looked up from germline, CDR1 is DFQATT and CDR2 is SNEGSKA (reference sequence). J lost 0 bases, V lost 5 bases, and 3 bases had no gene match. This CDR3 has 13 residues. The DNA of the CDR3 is TGCAGTGCTCGGGACAGGTACTCCTACGAGCAGTACTTC. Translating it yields CSARDRYSYEQYF.

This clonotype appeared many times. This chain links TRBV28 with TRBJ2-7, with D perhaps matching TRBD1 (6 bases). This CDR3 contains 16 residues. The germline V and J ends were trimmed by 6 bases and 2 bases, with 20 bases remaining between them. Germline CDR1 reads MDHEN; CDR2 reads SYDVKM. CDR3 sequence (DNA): TGTGCCAGCAGACCTATCGGGCCCCGGGACACCTACGAGCAGTACTTC. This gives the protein CASRPIGPRDTYEQYF. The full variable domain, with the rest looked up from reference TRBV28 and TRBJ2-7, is DVKVTQSSRYLVKRTGEKVFLECVQDMDHENMFWYRQDPGLGLRLIYFSYDVKMKEKGDIPEGYSVSREKKERFSLILESASTNQTSMYLCASRPIGPRDTYEQYFGPGTRLTVT.

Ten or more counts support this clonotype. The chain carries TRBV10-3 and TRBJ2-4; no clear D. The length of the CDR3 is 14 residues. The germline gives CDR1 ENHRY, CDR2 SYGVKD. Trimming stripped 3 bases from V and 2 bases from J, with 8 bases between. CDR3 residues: CAISDSFSKNIQYF. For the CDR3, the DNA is TGTGCCATCAGTGATAGCTTCTCCAAAAACATTCAGTACTTC.

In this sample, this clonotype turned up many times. CDR3 residues: CASSSAGEATDTQYF. Written as DNA, the CDR3 is TGTGCCAGCAGTTCGGCGGGAGAAGCGACAGATACGCAGTATTTT. The genes are TRBV28 and TRBJ2-3; 7 bases align to TRBD2. Germline V lookup: CDR1 MDHEN, CDR2 SYDVKM. The J segment lost 3 bases and the V segment lost 4 bases, leaving 7 bases of the junction unmatched. This CDR3 has 15 residues.

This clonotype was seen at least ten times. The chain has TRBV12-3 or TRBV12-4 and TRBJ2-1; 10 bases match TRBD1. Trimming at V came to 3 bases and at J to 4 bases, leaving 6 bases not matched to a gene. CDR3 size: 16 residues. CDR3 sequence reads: CASSFSGTGAYNEQFF. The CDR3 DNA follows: TGTGCCAGCAGTTTTTCCGGGACAGGGGCTTACAATGAGCAGTTCTTC.

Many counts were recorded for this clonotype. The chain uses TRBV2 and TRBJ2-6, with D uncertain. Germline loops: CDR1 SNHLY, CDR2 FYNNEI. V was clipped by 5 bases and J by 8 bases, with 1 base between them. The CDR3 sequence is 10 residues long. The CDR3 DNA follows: TGTGCCAGCAGTACCAACGTCCTGACTTTC. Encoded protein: CASSTNVLTF. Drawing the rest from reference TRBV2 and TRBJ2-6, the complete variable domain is EPEVTQTPSHQVTQMGQEVILRCVPISNHLYFYWYRQILGQKVEFLVSFYNNEISEKSEIFDDQFSVERPDGSNFTLKIRSTKLEDSAMYFCASSTNVLTFGAGSRLTVL.

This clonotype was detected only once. In DNA form, the CDR3 reads TGTGCCAGCAGCTCCGACAGGGTGAGCAATCAGCCCCAGCATTTT. It yields the protein CASSSDRVSNQPQHF. This rearrangement joins TRBV7-8 to TRBJ1-5, with 7 nucleotides matching TRBD1. This CDR3 is built from 15 residues. V lost 4 bases and J lost 1; bases outside the gene matches: 4. Germline V gives CDR1 SGHVS, CDR2 FQNEAQ. The whole variable domain, remainder taken from reference TRBV7-8 and TRBJ1-5, is GAGVSQSPRYKVAKRGQDVALRCDPISGHVSLFWYQQALGQGPEFLTYFQNEAQLDKSGLPSDRFFAERPEGSVSTLKIQRTQQEDSAVYLCASSSDRVSNQPQHFGDGTRLSIL.

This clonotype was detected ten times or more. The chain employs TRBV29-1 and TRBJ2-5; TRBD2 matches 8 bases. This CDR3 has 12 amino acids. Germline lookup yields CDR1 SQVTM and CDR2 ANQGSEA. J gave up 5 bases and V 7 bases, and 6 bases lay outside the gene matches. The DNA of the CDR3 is TGCAGCGCTGGACTAGCCGAGGAGACCCAGTACTTC. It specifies CSAGLAEETQYF. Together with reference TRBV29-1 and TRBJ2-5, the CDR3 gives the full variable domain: SAVISQKPSRDICQRGTSLTIQCQVDSQVTMMFWYRQQPGQSLTLIATANQGSEATYESGFVIDKFPISRPNLTFSTLTVSNMSPEDSSIYLCSAGLAEETQYFGPGTRLLVL.

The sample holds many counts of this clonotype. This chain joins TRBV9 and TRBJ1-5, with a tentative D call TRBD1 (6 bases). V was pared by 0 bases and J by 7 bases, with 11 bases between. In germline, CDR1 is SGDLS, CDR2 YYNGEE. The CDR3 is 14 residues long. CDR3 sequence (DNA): TGTGCCAGCAGCGTAGACGGGGGCCGACAGCCCCAGCATTTT. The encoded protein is CASSVDGGRQPQHF.

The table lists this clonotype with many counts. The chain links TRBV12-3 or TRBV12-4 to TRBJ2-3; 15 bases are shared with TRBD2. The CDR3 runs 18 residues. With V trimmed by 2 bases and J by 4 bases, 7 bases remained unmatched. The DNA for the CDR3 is TGTGCCAGCAGTTTAATTAGGACTAGCGGGAGGGTATCAGATACGCAGTATTTT. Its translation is CASSLIRTSGRVSDTQYF.

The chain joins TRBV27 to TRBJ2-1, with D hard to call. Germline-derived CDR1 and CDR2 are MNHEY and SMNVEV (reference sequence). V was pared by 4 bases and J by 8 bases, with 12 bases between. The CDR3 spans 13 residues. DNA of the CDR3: TGTGCCAGCAGTTCCCCCGCTACTCATGAGCAGTTCTTC. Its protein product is CASSSPATHEQFF.

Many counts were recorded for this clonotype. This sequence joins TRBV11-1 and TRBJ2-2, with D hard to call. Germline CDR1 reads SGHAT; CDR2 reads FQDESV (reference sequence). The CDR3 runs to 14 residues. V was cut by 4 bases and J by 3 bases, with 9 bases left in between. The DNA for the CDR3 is TGTGCCAGCAGCTCTAGACTTGACACCGGGGAGCTGTTTTTT. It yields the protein CASSSRLDTGELFF.

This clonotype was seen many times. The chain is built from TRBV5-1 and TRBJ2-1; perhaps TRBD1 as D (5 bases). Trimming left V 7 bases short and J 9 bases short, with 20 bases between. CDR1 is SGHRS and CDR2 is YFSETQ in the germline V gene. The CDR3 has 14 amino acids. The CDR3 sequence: CASGVAGMQSEQFF. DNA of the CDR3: TGCGCCAGCGGCGTTGCAGGGATGCAGTCTGAGCAGTTCTTC. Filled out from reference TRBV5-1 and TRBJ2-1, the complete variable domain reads KAGVTQTPRYLIKTRGQQVTLSCSPISGHRSVSWYQQTPGQGLQFLFEYFSETQRNKGNFPGRFSGRQFSNSRSEMNVSTLELGDSALYLCASGVAGMQSEQFFGPGTRLTVL.

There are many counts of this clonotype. The CDR3 here is CASSSRISGFIDTQYF. CDR3 nucleotide sequence: TGTGCCAGCAGCTCCCGGATCAGCGGGTTCATAGATACGCAGTATTTT. This chain connects TRBV7-9 to TRBJ2-3; the D gene is possibly TRBD2 (6 bases). CDR3 length equals 16 residues. Trimming removed 4 bases at V and 5 bases at J, with 19 bases between. The germline gives CDR1 SEHNR, CDR2 FQNEAQ (reference sequence).

CDR3 DNA: TGCAGTGCTACAGGACTAGCGGACAATGAGCAGTTCTTC. It is translated as CSATGLADNEQFF. The chain recombines TRBV20-1 with TRBJ2-1, with 10 bases that match TRBD2. This CDR3 comprises 13 residues. V lost 4 bases and J lost 5; bases outside the gene matches: 2. Germline V gives CDR1 DFQATT, CDR2 SNEGSKA (reference sequence).

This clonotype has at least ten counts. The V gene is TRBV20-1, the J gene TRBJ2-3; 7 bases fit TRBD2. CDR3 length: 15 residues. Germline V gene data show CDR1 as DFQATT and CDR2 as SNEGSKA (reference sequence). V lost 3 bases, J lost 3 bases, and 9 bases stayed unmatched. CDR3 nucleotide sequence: TGCAGTGCTAGCCTTAGGACTAGTGGTACAGATACGCAGTATTTT. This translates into CSASLRTSGTDTQYF.

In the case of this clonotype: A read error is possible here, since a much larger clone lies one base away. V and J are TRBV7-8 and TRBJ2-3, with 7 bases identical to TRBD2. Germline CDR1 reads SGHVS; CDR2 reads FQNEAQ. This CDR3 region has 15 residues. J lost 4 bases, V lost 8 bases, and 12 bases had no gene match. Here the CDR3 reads CASGGLGGEADTQYF. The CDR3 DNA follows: TGTGCCAGCGGCGGGCTGGGAGGGGAGGCAGATACGCAGTATTTT. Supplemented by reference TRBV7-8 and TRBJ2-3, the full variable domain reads GAGVSQSPRYKVAKRGQDVALRCDPISGHVSLFWYQQALGQGPEFLTYFQNEAQLDKSGLPSDRFFAERPEGSVSTLKIQRTQQEDSAVYLCASGGLGGEADTQYFGPGTRLTVL.

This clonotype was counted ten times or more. CDR3 nucleotides: TGCAGTGCACGGGAAGGGGTTCTTGCCAAAAACATTCAGTACTTC. Its translation: CSAREGVLAKNIQYF. The V call is TRBV20-1, the J call TRBJ2-4; D might be TRBD1 or TRBD2, each matching 5 bases. The CDR3 loop spans 15 amino acids. V was cut by 6 bases and J by 1 base, with 16 bases left in between. Germline-derived CDR1 and CDR2 are DFQATT and SNEGSKA (reference sequence).

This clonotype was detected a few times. CDR3 coding DNA: TGTGCCAGTTTATCGACAGGGGCCGGGGATGGCTACACCTTC. Its protein product is CASLSTGAGDGYTF. The chain uses TRBV28 and TRBJ1-2, with 8 bases lining up with TRBD1. The ends lost 9 bases at V and 6 bases at J; junction bases unmatched: 12. The CDR3 covers 14 residues. Germline assignment: CDR1 MDHEN and CDR2 SYDVKM.

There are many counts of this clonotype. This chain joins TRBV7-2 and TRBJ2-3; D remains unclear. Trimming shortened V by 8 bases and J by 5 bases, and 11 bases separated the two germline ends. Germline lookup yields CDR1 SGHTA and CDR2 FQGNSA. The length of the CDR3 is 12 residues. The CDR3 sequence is CASQLPGDTQYF. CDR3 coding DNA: TGTGCCAGCCAGCTGCCGGGAGATACGCAGTATTTT.

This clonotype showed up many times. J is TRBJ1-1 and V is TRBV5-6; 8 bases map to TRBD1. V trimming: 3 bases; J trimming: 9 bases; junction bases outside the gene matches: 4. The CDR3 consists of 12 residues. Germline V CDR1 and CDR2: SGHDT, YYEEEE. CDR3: CASSWDRMKAFF. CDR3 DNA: TGTGCCAGCAGCTGGGACAGGATGAAAGCTTTCTTT. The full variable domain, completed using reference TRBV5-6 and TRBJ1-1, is DAGVTQSPTHLIKTRGQQVTLRCSPKSGHDTVSWYQQALGQGPQFIFQYYEEEERQRGNFPDRFSGHQFPNYSSELNVNALLLGDSALYLCASSWDRMKAFFGQGTRLTVV.